One sample yielded the 24 T cell receptor beta chains listed below, sequenced in a study of T cells in Graves' hyperthyroidism and ophthalmopathy. Template material for amplifying TCR beta CDR3 regions consisted of RNA transcripts. The HTBI primer set drove a first-round RT-PCR of the TCR CDR3. TCRdb ran MiXCR on the multiplex PCR reads and lists one entry per CDR3 protein. The sample lists a few hundred thousand distinct CDR3 sequences, under 15% seen once, with about 30% in the top ten. The specimen was blood. These receptors were obtained from a woman in her twenties or thirties with Graves' hyperthyroidism.

Points on this clonotype: This may come from a read error, since a much larger clone is one base off. The chain recombines TRBV12-3 or TRBV12-4 with TRBJ2-1; D is unresolved. V was cut by 11 bases and J by 5 bases, with 16 bases left in between. The CDR3 spans 13 residues. The CDR3 is CAGKASADNEQFF. CDR3 coding DNA: TGTGCCGGCAAGGCCAGTGCGGACAATGAGCAGTTCTTC.

V usage is TRBV6-1 and J usage is TRBJ2-1, with TRBD2 matching 8 bases. Germline V CDR1 and CDR2: MNHNS, SASEGT. Losses at the gene ends were 7 bases for V and 3 bases for J; bases not matched to a gene: 5. This CDR3 is 14 amino acids long. CDR3 DNA sequence: TGTGCCAGCATGATACGGGAGGGCTACAATGAGCAGTTCTTC. This translates into CASMIREGYNEQFF.

The V and J genes are TRBV5-5 and TRBJ2-7; D perhaps matches TRBD1 (6 bases). This CDR3 contains 15 residues. The V gene lost 4 bases and the J gene lost 6 bases, with 20 bases spanning the gap. Per germline, CDR1 SGHKS and CDR2 YYEKEE (reference sequence). The CDR3 loop is CASSPRPGTNGEQYF. DNA for the CDR3: TGTGCCAGCAGCCCTAGGCCTGGGACAAATGGCGAGCAGTACTTC.

At least ten counts were recorded for this clonotype. The V call is TRBV28, the J call TRBJ2-7; 8 bases align to TRBD1. This CDR3 region has 15 residues. V trimming: 6 bases; J trimming: 0 bases; junction bases outside the gene matches: 7. Germline V gives CDR1 MDHEN, CDR2 SYDVKM. As DNA, the CDR3 is TGTGCCAGCAGAGAGACAGGGGCGAGCTCCTACGAGCAGTACTTC. It is translated as CASRETGASSYEQYF.

Concerning this clonotype: This may arise from a read error, as a much more abundant clone is one base away. The chain couples TRBV19 to TRBJ2-3, with 7 nucleotides matching TRBD1. After removal of 6 bases from V and 4 bases from J, the junction contained 19 bases not matched to a gene. The CDR3 sequence is 18 residues long. Germline CDR1 is LNHDA and CDR2 is SQIVND (reference sequence). Here the CDR3 reads CASRMETQLGRGPDTQYF. The CDR3 region has the DNA TGTGCCAGTAGAATGGAGACCCAACTAGGAAGGGGGCCAGATACGCAGTATTTT.

There are many counts of this clonotype. This chain connects TRBV5-1 to TRBJ1-2; tentatively, D is TRBD1 (6 bases). Germline V gene sequence: CDR1 SGHRS, CDR2 YFSETQ. V was clipped by 4 bases and J by 1 base, with 8 bases between them. CDR3 length: 13 residues. CDR3 sequence (DNA): TGCGCCAGCAGCATGGACAGTAACTATGGCTACACCTTC. It translates to CASSMDSNYGYTF.

The V and J genes are TRBV27 and TRBJ1-3, with a tentative D call TRBD1 (5 bases). There are 14 residues in the CDR3. V lost 3 bases and J lost 1, with 7 bases in between. Germline assignment: CDR1 MNHEY and CDR2 SMNVEV (reference sequence). The CDR3 here is CASSFGGSGNTIYF. In DNA, the CDR3 is TGTGCCAGCAGTTTCGGGGGGTCTGGAAACACCATATATTTT.

This clonotype appeared a few times. The chain recombines TRBV5-1 with TRBJ2-3; 7 nucleotides match TRBD1. In germline, CDR1 is SGHRS, CDR2 YFSETQ. CDR3 length equals 16 residues. J gave up 1 base and V 4 bases, and 9 bases lay outside the gene matches. CDR3 in amino acids: CASSRNRQGGTDTQYF. The CDR3 coding sequence is TGCGCCAGCAGCCGGAACCGACAGGGCGGCACAGATACGCAGTATTTT.

This clonotype was seen ten or more times. J is TRBJ1-1 and V is TRBV10-3, with TRBD1 identical over 7 bases. J was trimmed by 1 base and V by 3 bases; bases with no gene match: 14. There are 18 residues in the CDR3. The V gene's germline CDR1 is ENHRY and CDR2 SYGVKD. CDR3 amino acids: CAISDGSTGARQNTEAFF. CDR3 coding DNA: TGTGCCATCAGTGACGGCTCTACAGGGGCCCGGCAGAACACTGAAGCTTTCTTT.

This clonotype was counted at least ten times. The V gene is TRBV12-3 or TRBV12-4, the J gene TRBJ2-1; TRBD2 matches 10 bases. The CDR3 sequence is 16 residues long. The trim removed 1 base at V and 6 bases at J, leaving 6 bases unmatched. CDR3 amino acids: CASSLGLAGVVNEQFF. The CDR3 DNA follows: TGTGCCAGCAGTTTAGGGCTAGCGGGAGTCGTCAATGAGCAGTTCTTC.

The CDR3 loop is CSVDRELRGEGNYGYTF. In DNA, the CDR3 is TGCAGCGTTGATAGGGAACTCCGGGGGGAGGGTAACTATGGCTACACCTTC. This chain joins TRBV29-1 and TRBJ1-2, with D perhaps TRBD1 (5 bases). The CDR3 runs 17 residues. V lost 3 bases and J 1 base, leaving 21 bases between the germline ends. CDR1 SQVTM and CDR2 ANQGSEA come from the germline V gene.

A note on this clonotype: The conserved phenylalanine or tryptophan is not found at the CDR3 terminus, so this likely reflects a read error. The chain links TRBV12-3 or TRBV12-4 to TRBJ1-1, with D maybe TRBD1 (5 bases). The CDR3 loop spans 14 amino acids. V lost 5 bases to trimming and J lost 1 base, with 11 bases between them. The CDR3 region is CASSSGHANTEAFL. Written as DNA, the CDR3 is TGTGCCAGCAGTAGCGGACATGCGAACACTGAAGCTTTCCTT.

V usage is TRBV7-3 and J usage is TRBJ2-1; TRBD1 aligns across 10 bases. The CDR3 loop spans 15 amino acids. V was clipped by 2 bases and J by 7 bases; unmatched bases: 5. CDR1 and CDR2 (germline): SGHTA, FQGTGA. The CDR3 nucleotides are TGTGCCAGCAGCTTATGGGGACAGGGGTCGAATGAGCAGTTCTTC. It specifies CASSLWGQGSNEQFF. Full variable domain (outside the CDR3, taken from reference TRBV7-3 and TRBJ2-1): GAGVSQTPSNKVTEKGKYVELRCDPISGHTALYWYRQSLGQGPEFLIYFQGTGAADDSGLPNDRFFAVRPEGSVSTLKIQRTERGDSAVYLCASSLWGQGSNEQFFGPGTRLTVL.

This chain links TRBV20-1 with TRBJ1-6, with D unresolved. V was trimmed by 0 bases and J by 5 bases, leaving 5 bases between them. Germline CDR1 reads DFQATT; CDR2 reads SNEGSKA (reference sequence). This CDR3 is built from 13 residues. As DNA, the CDR3 is TGCAGTGCTAGAGAACCAGATAATTCACCCCTCCACTTT. It translates to CSAREPDNSPLHF.

This clonotype was detected many times. The genes are TRBV5-1 and TRBJ1-5, with D hard to call. The V end lost 4 bases, the J end lost 2 bases, and 10 bases lay between the germline ends. The CDR3 spans 14 residues. The germline V gene encodes CDR1 SGHRS and CDR2 YFSETQ. CDR3 amino acids: CASSPEGGNQPQHF. The DNA for the CDR3 is TGCGCCAGCAGCCCGGAGGGCGGCAATCAGCCCCAGCATTTT.

The sample holds many counts of this clonotype. As DNA, the CDR3 is TGTGCCAGCAGTGAAAGGGGTGGTCAGGGGTACCTCGGTACGCAGTATTTT. Amino acids: CASSERGGQGYLGTQYF. The gene calls are TRBV2 and TRBJ2-3; possible D gene TRBD1, 6 bases. Trimming left V 2 bases short and J 8 bases short, with 23 bases between. CDR1 and CDR2 (germline): SNHLY, FYNNEI. The CDR3 length is 17 residues.

This clonotype appeared a few times. This chain uses TRBV28 with TRBJ1-2; a weak D match, TRBD1 (6 bases). In germline, CDR1 is MDHEN, CDR2 SYDVKM. Trimming left V 1 base short and J 6 bases short, with 12 bases between. CDR3 size: 14 residues. CDR3 protein: CASSLYQGFDGYTF. The CDR3 DNA reads as TGTGCCAGCAGTTTATATCAGGGGTTCGATGGCTACACCTTC.

This clonotype appeared a few times. The J gene is TRBJ2-3, the V gene TRBV6-1; possibly TRBD1 for D (6 bases). V was shortened by 6 bases and J by 5 bases, with 24 bases between the two germline ends. The germline gives CDR1 MNHNS, CDR2 SASEGT. The CDR3 is 17 amino acids. The CDR3 spells CASSYHTGPFLGDTQYF. DNA of the CDR3: TGTGCCAGCAGCTACCACACAGGGCCCTTTTTAGGAGATACGCAGTATTTT.

The genes are TRBV28 and TRBJ1-2; D is unclear. This CDR3 is built from 11 residues. Trimming left V 5 bases short and J 0 bases short, with 1 base between. Germline CDR1 is MDHEN and CDR2 is SYDVKM. Here the CDR3 reads CASSPNYGYTF. CDR3 DNA sequence: TGTGCCAGCAGTCCTAACTATGGCTACACCTTC.

This clonotype was seen many times. V gene TRBV27 combines with J gene TRBJ2-5, with D unclear. Germline CDR1 and CDR2: MNHEY and SMNVEV (reference sequence). The CDR3 has 13 amino acids. V was clipped by 8 bases and J by 0 bases, with 10 bases between them. The CDR3 reads CASSPANQETQYF. In DNA form, the CDR3 reads TGTGCCAGCTCACCGGCTAACCAAGAGACCCAGTACTTC.

V usage is TRBV28 and J usage is TRBJ1-4; TRBD1 matches at 11 bases. The V segment lost 6 bases and the J segment 8 bases; nucleotides outside the gene matches: 5. Germline CDR1 and CDR2: MDHEN and SYDVKM. The CDR3 spans 14 residues. CDR3 sequence: CASRPGQGAEKLFF. The CDR3, as DNA: TGTGCCAGCAGACCCGGACAGGGGGCCGAAAAACTGTTTTTT. Together with reference TRBV28 and TRBJ1-4, the CDR3 gives the full variable domain: DVKVTQSSRYLVKRTGEKVFLECVQDMDHENMFWYRQDPGLGLRLIYFSYDVKMKEKGDIPEGYSVSREKKERFSLILESASTNQTSMYLCASRPGQGAEKLFFGSGTQLSVL.

The table lists this clonotype with many counts. The chain is built from TRBV20-1 and TRBJ1-1; a weak D match, TRBD1 (5 bases). Germline V CDR1 and CDR2: DFQATT, SNEGSKA (reference sequence). Trimming shortened V by 0 bases and J by 3 bases, and 17 bases separated the two germline ends. The CDR3 contains 16 residues. In DNA, the CDR3 is TGCAGTGCTAGAGACTTAATGACAGAGTTTTACACTGAAGCTTTCTTT. Its protein product is CSARDLMTEFYTEAFF.

About this clonotype: This may be a read error: a much more frequent sequence differs by one nucleotide. The chain recombines TRBV18 with TRBJ1-2; D is unclear. CDR1 and CDR2 from the germline V gene are KGHSH and LQKENI. This CDR3 is 11 amino acids long. The CDR3 coding sequence is TGTGCCAGCGGACGGGATTATGACTACACCTTC. Translation: CASGRDYDYTF.

In its sample, this clonotype was seen a few times. The chain combines TRBV7-2 with TRBJ1-5; tentative D call: TRBD1 (6 bases). Germline CDR1 and CDR2: SGHTA and FQGNSA. Trimming pared 6 bases from V and 4 bases from J, leaving 16 bases between. The CDR3 is made up of 15 amino acids. CDR3 DNA sequence: TGTGCCAGCAGACCAGGACAGTGGGGAAATCAGCCCCAGCATTTT. As protein: CASRPGQWGNQPQHF.